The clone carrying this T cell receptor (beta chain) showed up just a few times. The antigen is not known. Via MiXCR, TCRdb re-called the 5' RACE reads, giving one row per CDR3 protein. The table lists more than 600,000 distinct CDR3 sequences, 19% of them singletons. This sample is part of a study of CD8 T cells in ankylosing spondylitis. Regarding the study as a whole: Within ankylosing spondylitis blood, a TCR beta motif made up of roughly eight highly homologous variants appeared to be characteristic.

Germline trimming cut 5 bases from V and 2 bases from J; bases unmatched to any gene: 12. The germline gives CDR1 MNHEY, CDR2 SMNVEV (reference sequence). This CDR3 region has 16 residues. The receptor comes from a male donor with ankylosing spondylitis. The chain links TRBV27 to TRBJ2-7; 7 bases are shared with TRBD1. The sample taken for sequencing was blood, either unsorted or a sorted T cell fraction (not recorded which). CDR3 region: CASSHLPGTVTYEQYF. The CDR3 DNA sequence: TGTGCCAGCAGTCACCTCCCCGGGACAGTGACCTACGAGCAGTACTTC.